The 20 T cell receptor beta chains below come from one sample, sequenced in a study of blood T cell repertoires in COVID-19. The repertoire was sequenced with immunoSEQ multiplex PCR; TCRdb's copy has only in-frame clones and lacks some. The table has more than 300,000 clones, around 90% seen once. Sequencing was carried out using peripheral blood. All receptors derive from a man younger than 30 who had recovered from COVID-19.

CDR3: CASSPLDSPRTGELFF. Written as DNA, the CDR3 is TGTGCCAGCTCACCTCTTGATTCTCCGCGTACCGGGGAGCTGTTTTTT. The chain recombines TRBV18 with TRBJ2-2; D unclear. The CDR3 is made up of 16 amino acids. Germline V gene lookup returns CDR1 KGHSH and CDR2 LQKENI. V was shortened by 3 bases and J by 5 bases, with 16 bases between the two germline ends.

The CDR3 spells CASRDLAGTTDTQYF. Written as DNA, the CDR3 is TGTGCCAGCCGGGATCTAGCGGGGACCACAGATACGCAGTATTTT. The J gene is TRBJ2-3, the V gene TRBV6-5, with 9 bases identical to TRBD2. The CDR3 is made up of 15 amino acids. Germline values: CDR1 MNHEY, CDR2 SVGAGI. With V trimmed by 8 bases and J by 2 bases, 8 bases remained unmatched.

This clone was counted between two and nine times. The rearrangement joins TRBV27 to TRBJ2-7; weak D call: TRBD1 (6 bases). CDR1 and CDR2 (germline): MNHEY, SMNVEV (reference sequence). V lost 2 bases to trimming and J lost 4 bases, with 9 bases between them. The CDR3 loop spans 13 amino acids. CDR3 sequence: CASSLQGSYEQYF. CDR3 DNA sequence: TGTGCCAGCAGTTTACAGGGGTCGTACGAGCAGTACTTC.

The V gene is TRBV27, the J gene TRBJ2-5, with 7 bases identical to TRBD1. The length of the CDR3 is 13 residues. The germline V gene has CDR1 MNHEY and CDR2 SMNVEV (reference sequence). The V gene end was trimmed by 4 bases and the J gene end by 4 bases; junction bases not matched to a gene: 3. The CDR3 DNA reads TGTGCCAGCAGTTCGACAGGGAGAGAGACCCAGTACTTC. Translated, it gives CASSSTGRETQYF.

J is TRBJ1-1 and V is TRBV19, with 7 bases lining up with TRBD1. The CDR3 has 14 residues. Germline V gene lookup returns CDR1 LNHDA and CDR2 SQIVND (reference sequence). Unmatched junction bases numbered 1, after V lost 2 bases and J lost 1 base. The CDR3 region is CASSIWTGNTEAFF. Here the CDR3 DNA reads TGTGCCAGTAGTATATGGACAGGGAACACTGAAGCTTTCTTT.

The chain employs TRBV2 and TRBJ1-5, with 8 bases that match TRBD1. The CDR3 length is 15 residues. The J segment lost 2 bases and the V segment lost 8 bases, leaving 8 bases of the junction unmatched. Germline lookup yields CDR1 SNHLY and CDR2 FYNNEI. CDR3 residues: CASDAQGAGNQPQHF. CDR3 DNA sequence: TGTGCCAGCGACGCTCAGGGGGCCGGCAATCAGCCCCAGCATTTT.

In this sample, this clone turned up once. The CDR3 bases are TGTGCCAGCAGTTTCCAGACTAGCGCTGACTACAATGAGCAGTTCTTC. Protein: CASSFQTSADYNEQFF. The chain links TRBV6-5 to TRBJ2-1, with 8 positions matching TRBD2. This CDR3 is built from 16 residues. The germline V gene has CDR1 MNHEY and CDR2 SVGAGI. Trimming removed 4 bases from V and 3 bases from J; junction bases left unmatched: 8.

The CDR3 protein is CASSPPGQQETQYF. As DNA, the CDR3 is TGTGCCAGCTCACCACCGGGACAGCAAGAGACCCAGTACTTC. This sequence joins TRBV18 and TRBJ2-5, with 7 bases identical to TRBD1. After removal of 0 bases from V and 2 bases from J, the junction contained 0 bases not matched to a gene. This CDR3 is 14 amino acids long. In germline, CDR1 is KGHSH, CDR2 LQKENI.

The gene calls are TRBV4-1 and TRBJ2-2; maybe TRBD2 (5 bases). The CDR3 contains 15 residues. Germline-derived CDR1 and CDR2 are MGHRA and YSYEKL. Trimming removed 5 bases at V and 0 bases at J, with 10 bases between. The CDR3 reads CASSFWESNTGELFF. CDR3 nucleotides: TGCGCCAGCAGCTTTTGGGAGTCGAACACCGGGGAGCTGTTTTTT.

V gene TRBV19 combines with J gene TRBJ1-1; D is possibly TRBD1 (5 bases). Germline assignment: CDR1 LNHDA and CDR2 SQIVND (reference sequence). The CDR3 has 13 residues. Trimming removed 7 bases from V and 7 bases from J, with 16 bases in between. The CDR3 DNA follows: TGTGCCAGTACCCGCGGGGGTTATAATGAAGCTTTCTTT. It codes for CASTRGGYNEAFF.

Only one count was recorded for this clone. V usage is TRBV7-9 and J usage is TRBJ2-3; 7 bases align to TRBD2. The V gene's germline CDR1 is SEHNR and CDR2 FQNEAQ (reference sequence). This CDR3 comprises 16 residues. V lost 0 bases and J lost 2; bases outside the gene matches: 5. This CDR3 is CASSLARLAPTDTQYF. In DNA form, the CDR3 reads TGTGCCAGCAGCTTAGCGAGACTAGCCCCCACAGATACGCAGTATTTT.

The chain joins TRBV15 to TRBJ2-7; D uncertain. Germline V gene data show CDR1 as LNHNV and CDR2 as YYDKDF (reference sequence). Trimming shortened V by 3 bases and J by 5 bases, and 14 bases separated the two germline ends. The CDR3 is 14 residues long. CDR3 amino acids: CATSSITVAHEQYF. CDR3 nucleotide sequence: TGTGCCACCAGCAGCATAACAGTGGCCCACGAGCAGTACTTC.

This chain links TRBV5-5 with TRBJ2-1, with a tentative D call TRBD2 (5 bases). The CDR3 totals 14 residues. Germline lookup yields CDR1 SGHKS and CDR2 YYEKEE (reference sequence). Trimming shortened V by 5 bases and J by 10 bases, and 19 bases separated the two germline ends. The CDR3 nucleotides read TGTGCCAGCAGTTTAAGGACCCCTTCGGGGGAGCAGTTCTTC. It is translated as CASSLRTPSGEQFF.

CDR3 amino acids: CATSRDDRGSNEQFF. CDR3 DNA sequence: TGTGCCACCAGCAGAGATGACAGGGGGAGCAATGAGCAGTTCTTC. This chain uses TRBV15 with TRBJ2-1, with 9 bases that match TRBD1. CDR1 is LNHNV, CDR2 YYDKDF, per germline (reference sequence). Trimming removed 0 bases from V and 6 bases from J; junction bases left unmatched: 3. There are 15 residues in the CDR3.

The DNA of the CDR3 is TGTGCCAGCAGTTTAGGAGTTTCCTATGGCTACACCTTC. It specifies CASSLGVSYGYTF. V usage is TRBV27 and J usage is TRBJ1-2; D is uncertain. The CDR3 runs to 13 residues. Germline-derived CDR1 and CDR2 are MNHEY and SMNVEV (reference sequence). Trimming removed 2 bases at V and 4 bases at J, with 8 bases between.

This clone occurred a few times. This chain uses TRBV3-1 (or the pseudogene TRBV3-2) with TRBJ2-2; unclear D gene. This CDR3 has 13 amino acids. V shed 4 bases and J shed 6 bases, with 9 bases lying between them. Germline V gene sequence: CDR1 LGHDT, CDR2 YNNKEL (reference sequence). The CDR3 loop reads CASSLISPGELFF. CDR3 in DNA: TGTGCCAGCAGCCTTATCTCCCCCGGGGAGCTGTTTTTT.

CDR3: CASSSGTTPEEQYF. The CDR3, as DNA: TGTGCCAGCAGCTCCGGGACAACGCCTGAGGAGCAGTACTTC. The chain employs TRBV7-2 and TRBJ2-7; D possibly corresponds to TRBD1 (6 bases). Looked up from germline, CDR1 is SGHTA and CDR2 is FQGNSA. The V end lost 4 bases, the J end lost 7 bases, and 17 bases lay between the germline ends. There are 14 residues in the CDR3.

This rearrangement joins TRBV18 to TRBJ2-5; the match to TRBD1 covers 7 bases. The length of the CDR3 is 14 residues. In germline, CDR1 is KGHSH, CDR2 LQKENI. J was trimmed by 4 bases and V by 5 bases; bases with no gene match: 7. CDR3 residues: CASSSTGLGETQYF. CDR3 nucleotides: TGTGCCAGCTCATCGACAGGGCTCGGAGAGACCCAGTACTTC.

This sequence joins TRBV7-2 and TRBJ2-7; TRBD1 agrees at 8 bases. Losses at the gene ends were 3 bases for V and 13 bases for J; bases not matched to a gene: 5. Germline V lookup: CDR1 SGHTA, CDR2 FQGNSA. The length of the CDR3 is 11 residues. CDR3 in DNA: TGTGCCAGCAGCTTCTTGGACAGGGATTACTTC. Its translation: CASSFLDRDYF.

This clone was counted a few times. The rearrangement joins TRBV3-1 (or the pseudogene TRBV3-2) to TRBJ2-2; the D is unclear. The CDR3 runs to 15 residues. V dropped 4 bases and J dropped 3 bases, with 12 bases sitting between them. Germline lookup yields CDR1 LGHDT and CDR2 YNNKEL (reference sequence). The CDR3 loop reads CASSRFDSYTGELFF. CDR3 coding DNA: TGTGCCAGCAGCCGATTTGACTCATACACCGGGGAGCTGTTTTTT.